Listed here is a single T cell receptor beta chain. These data belong to a study of PD-1 blockade in classical Hodgkin lymphoma. Per germline, CDR1 MDHEN and CDR2 SYDVKM. The CDR3 covers 14 residues. V lost 2 bases and J 3 bases, leaving 7 bases between the germline ends. Only in-frame clones appear in the TCRdb table, and some are missing; sequencing was by immunoSEQ multiplex PCR. The sample carries about 98,000 clones, just under 95% recorded once. Each patient experienced a relapse that followed autologous stem cell transplantation, and brentuximab vedotin exposure varied. The sequence was collected from a human donor with classical Hodgkin lymphoma. The sample here was peripheral blood mononuclear cells (PBMCs), taken at baseline. The genes are TRBV28 and TRBJ2-2; D might be TRBD1 (5 bases). As DNA, the CDR3 is TGTGCCAGCAGTTTAAGGGGATACACCGGGGAGCTGTTTTTT. Translation gives CASSLRGYTGELFF.